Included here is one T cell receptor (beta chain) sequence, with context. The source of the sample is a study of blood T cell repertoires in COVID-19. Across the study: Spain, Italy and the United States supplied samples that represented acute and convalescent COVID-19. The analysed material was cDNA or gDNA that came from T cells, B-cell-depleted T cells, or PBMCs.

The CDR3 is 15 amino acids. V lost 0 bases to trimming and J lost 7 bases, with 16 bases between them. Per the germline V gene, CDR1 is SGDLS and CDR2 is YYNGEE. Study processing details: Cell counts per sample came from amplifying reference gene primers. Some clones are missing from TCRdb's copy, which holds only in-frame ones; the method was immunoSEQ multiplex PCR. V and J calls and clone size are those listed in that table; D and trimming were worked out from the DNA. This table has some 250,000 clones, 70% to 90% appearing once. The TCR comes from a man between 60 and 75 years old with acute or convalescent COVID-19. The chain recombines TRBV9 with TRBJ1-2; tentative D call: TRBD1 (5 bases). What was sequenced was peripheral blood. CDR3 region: CASSVEGNPGGGYTF. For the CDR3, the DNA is TGTGCCAGCAGCGTAGAGGGGAACCCGGGAGGTGGCTACACCTTC.